A single T cell receptor beta chain is shown here with its context. Its target antigen remains unknown. Base-call qualities are not available, and no considerably larger clone is one nucleotide away. A MiSeq instrument was used for deep resolution sequencing, which targeted depths ranging from 1 in 1 million up to 1 in 200,000 T cells, with coverage averaging 10x for each clonotype. TCR beta libraries were generated with the immunoSEQ hsTCRB Kit. The authors' analysis ran thus. ImmunoSEQ Data Assistant and ImmunoSEQ Analyzer were used for data analysis, and V, D and J genes were assigned according to IMGT definitions. Clonality, which ranges from 0 to 1, was calculated by subtracting the normalized Shannon entropy of productive rearrangement frequencies from one. Only overrepresented clonotypes making up at least 0.05% of the repertoire of each patient were included in the public clonotype analysis. Repertoires from about a dozen age-matched healthy donors in immuneACCESS were used as clonality controls. TCRdb's version of the immuneACCESS table is confined to in-frame rearrangements and falls short of the full clone set. An unresolved V gene accounts for under half of the shortfall where checked; the remainder is of unknown origin. The DNA was the basis for D and trimming; V, J and clone size are from that table. The sample includes fewer than 400,000 clones, with approximately 67% observed a single time. Roughly 6.8% of the sample is in the top ten clones.

The sample belongs to a study of cytotoxic CD8 clonotypes in ibrutinib-treated CLL (dated by TCRdb to the early 2020s). For context, the study as a whole: The cohort included about 15 treatment-naive and fewer than 12 relapsed/refractory patients; 17 to 18 were IGHV unmutated. Partial responses were observed in some 24 patients and complete responses in 2; after a median follow-up of around 68 months, remission was maintained in around 14 patients and progression was observed in around twelve. The response samples were drawn at a median of approximately 11 months into treatment, with a range of about 6 to 40 months. On average, each sample yielded about 250,000 productive templates and 85,000 to 95,000 productive rearrangements. Of the 90 or so people in the trial, around 24 had longitudinal samples available. Cryopreserved peripheral blood mononuclear cells were obtained prior to treatment, at the time of response, and at either disease progression or sustained remission. Every sample from remission and from progressive disease was obtained while the patients were still on ibrutinib. Overall results and qualifications from the work: Public clonotypes were rare and either shrank or stayed stable during treatment, and the rise in clonality at ibrutinib response reflected expansion of private clonotypes. Sampling times were not matched between sustained-remission and progressing patients, and lymph node repertoires were not studied. At ibrutinib response clonality went up, during sustained remission it held steady, and at progression it dropped back toward baseline. Baseline clonality was found to be higher than that of age-matched healthy donors and was strongly correlated with circulating CD8+ T-cell counts.

For TCR beta library preparation, roughly 2 micrograms of genomic DNA was extracted from cryopreserved PBMCs. Longitudinal blood samples from CLL patients on ibrutinib monotherapy were analyzed using high-throughput TCR beta sequencing. The patients took part in an open-label, single-center phase 2 trial of ibrutinib monotherapy. The sequence came from a human donor with chronic lymphocytic leukemia. Sequenced here: PBMCs, sampled after 36 months of ibrutinib treatment.

The nucleotide sequence reads as follows: TGTGCCAGCAACCCTTTTCTAACCGGGGGGACCTACGAGCAGTACTTC. It is translated as CASNPFLTGGTYEQYF. This chain is built from TRBV7-8 and TRBJ2-7; 7 middle bases align to TRBD2. In the germline V gene, CDR1 corresponds to SGHVS and CDR2 to FQNEAQ. Including the terminal cysteine and phenylalanine, the CDR3 comprises 16 residues. CDR3 DNA only is kept here, 48 bases in frame from base 1. For this chain, trimming is 7 bases at the V end and 2 bases at the J end, and the number of junction bases without a gene match is 14.